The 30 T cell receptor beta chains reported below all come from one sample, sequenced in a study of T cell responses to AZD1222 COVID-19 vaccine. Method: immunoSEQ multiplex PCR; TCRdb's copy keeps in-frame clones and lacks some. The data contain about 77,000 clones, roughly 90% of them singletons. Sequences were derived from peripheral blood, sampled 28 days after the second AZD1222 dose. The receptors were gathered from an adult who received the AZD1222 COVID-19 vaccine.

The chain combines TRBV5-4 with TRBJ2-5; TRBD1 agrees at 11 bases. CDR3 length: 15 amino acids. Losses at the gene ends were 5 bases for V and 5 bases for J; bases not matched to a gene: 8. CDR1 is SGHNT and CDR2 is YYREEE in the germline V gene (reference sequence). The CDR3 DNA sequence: TGTGCCAGCAGTTCTACCGGGACAGGGGGGGAGACCCAGTACTTC. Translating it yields CASSSTGTGGETQYF.

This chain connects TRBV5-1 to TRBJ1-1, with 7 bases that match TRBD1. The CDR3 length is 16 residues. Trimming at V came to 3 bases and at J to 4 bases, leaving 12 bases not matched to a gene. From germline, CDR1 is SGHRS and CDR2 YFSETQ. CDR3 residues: CASSSGQGQRPTEAFF. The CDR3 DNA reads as TGCGCCAGCAGCTCGGGGCAGGGACAGCGGCCCACTGAAGCTTTCTTT.

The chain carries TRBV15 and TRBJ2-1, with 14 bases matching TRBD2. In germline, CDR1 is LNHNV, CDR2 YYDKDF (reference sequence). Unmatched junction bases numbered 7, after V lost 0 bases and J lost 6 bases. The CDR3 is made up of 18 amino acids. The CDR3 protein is CATSRDLRGLAGANEQFF. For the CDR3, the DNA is TGTGCCACCAGCAGAGATCTTAGGGGACTAGCGGGAGCCAATGAGCAGTTCTTC.

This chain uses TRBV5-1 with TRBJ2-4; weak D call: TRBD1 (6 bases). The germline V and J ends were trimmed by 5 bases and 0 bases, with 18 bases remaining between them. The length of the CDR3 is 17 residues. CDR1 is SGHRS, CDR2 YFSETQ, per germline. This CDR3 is CASSSHRENLAKNIQYF. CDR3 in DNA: TGCGCCAGCAGTTCTCACAGGGAAAACCTAGCCAAAAACATTCAGTACTTC. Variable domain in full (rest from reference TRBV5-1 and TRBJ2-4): KAGVTQTPRYLIKTRGQQVTLSCSPISGHRSVSWYQQTPGQGLQFLFEYFSETQRNKGNFPGRFSGRQFSNSRSEMNVSTLELGDSALYLCASSSHRENLAKNIQYFGAGTRLSVL.

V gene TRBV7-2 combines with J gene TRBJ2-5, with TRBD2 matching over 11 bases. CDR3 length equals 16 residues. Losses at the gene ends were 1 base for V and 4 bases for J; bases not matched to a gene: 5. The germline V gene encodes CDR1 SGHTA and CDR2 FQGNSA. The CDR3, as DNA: TGTGCCAGCAGCTTAGGTCTAGCGGGAGGCGCAGAGACCCAGTACTTC. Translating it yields CASSLGLAGGAETQYF.

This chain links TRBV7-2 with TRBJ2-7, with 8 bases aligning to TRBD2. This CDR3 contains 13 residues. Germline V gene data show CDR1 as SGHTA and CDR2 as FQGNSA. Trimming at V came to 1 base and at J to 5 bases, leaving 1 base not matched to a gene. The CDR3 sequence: CASSLVSGNEQYF. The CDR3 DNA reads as TGTGCCAGCAGCTTAGTTAGCGGGAACGAGCAGTACTTC.

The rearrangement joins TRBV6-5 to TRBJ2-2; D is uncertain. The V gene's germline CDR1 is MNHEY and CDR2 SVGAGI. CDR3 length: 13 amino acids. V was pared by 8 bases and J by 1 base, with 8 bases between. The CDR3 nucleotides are TGTGCCAGCGGACCAGGGAACACCGGGGAGCTGTTTTTT. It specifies CASGPGNTGELFF.

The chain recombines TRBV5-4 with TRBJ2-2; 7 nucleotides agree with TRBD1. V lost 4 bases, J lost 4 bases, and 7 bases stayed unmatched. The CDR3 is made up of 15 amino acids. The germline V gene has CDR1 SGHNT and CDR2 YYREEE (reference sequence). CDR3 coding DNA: TGTGCCAGCAGCCTAGAAACAGGGGCCACCGGGGAGCTGTTTTTT. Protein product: CASSLETGATGELFF.

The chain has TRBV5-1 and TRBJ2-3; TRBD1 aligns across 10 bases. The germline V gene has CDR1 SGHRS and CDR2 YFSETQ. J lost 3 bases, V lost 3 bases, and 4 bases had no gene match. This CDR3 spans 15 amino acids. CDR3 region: CASSYRDRGTDTQYF. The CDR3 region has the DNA TGCGCCAGCAGCTACCGGGACAGGGGTACAGATACGCAGTATTTT.

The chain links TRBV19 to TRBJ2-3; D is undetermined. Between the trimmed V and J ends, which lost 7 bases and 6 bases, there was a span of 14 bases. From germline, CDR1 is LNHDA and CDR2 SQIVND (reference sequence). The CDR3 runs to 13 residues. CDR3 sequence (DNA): TGTGCCAGTACCACGGACGTTCGGGATACGCAGTATTTT. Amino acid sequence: CASTTDVRDTQYF.

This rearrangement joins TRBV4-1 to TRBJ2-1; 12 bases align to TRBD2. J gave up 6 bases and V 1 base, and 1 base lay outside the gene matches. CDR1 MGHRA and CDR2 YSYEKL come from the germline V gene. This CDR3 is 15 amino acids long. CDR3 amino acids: CASSQALAGGNEQFF. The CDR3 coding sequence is TGCGCCAGCAGCCAAGCACTAGCGGGAGGCAATGAGCAGTTCTTC.

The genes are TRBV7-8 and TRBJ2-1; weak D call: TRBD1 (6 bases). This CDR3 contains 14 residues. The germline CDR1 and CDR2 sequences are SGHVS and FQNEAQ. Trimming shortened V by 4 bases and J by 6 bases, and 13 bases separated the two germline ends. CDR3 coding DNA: TGTGCCAGCAGCTACAGCTCAGGGGTCAATGAGCAGTTCTTC. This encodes CASSYSSGVNEQFF. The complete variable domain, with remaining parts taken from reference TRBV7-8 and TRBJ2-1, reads GAGVSQSPRYKVAKRGQDVALRCDPISGHVSLFWYQQALGQGPEFLTYFQNEAQLDKSGLPSDRFFAERPEGSVSTLKIQRTQQEDSAVYLCASSYSSGVNEQFFGPGTRLTVL.

The CDR3 region is CAISRANQPQHF. The CDR3 nucleotides are TGTGCAATTAGCAGGGCCAATCAGCCCCAGCATTTT. The V gene is TRBV6-5, the J gene TRBJ1-5; tentative D call: TRBD1 (5 bases). This CDR3 is 12 amino acids long. The germline V gene has CDR1 MNHEY and CDR2 SVGAGI.

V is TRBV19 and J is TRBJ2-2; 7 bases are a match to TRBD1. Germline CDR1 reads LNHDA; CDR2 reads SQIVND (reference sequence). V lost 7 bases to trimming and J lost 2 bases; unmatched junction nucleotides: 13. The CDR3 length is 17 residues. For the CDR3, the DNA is TGTGCCAGTACAAGTGTCCGGACAGGCCTTAACACCGGGGAGCTGTTTTTT. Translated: CASTSVRTGLNTGELFF.

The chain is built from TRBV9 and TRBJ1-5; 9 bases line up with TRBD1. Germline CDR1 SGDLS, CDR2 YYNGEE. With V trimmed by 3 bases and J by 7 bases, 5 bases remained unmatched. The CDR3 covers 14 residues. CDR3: CASSAGTGNQPQHF. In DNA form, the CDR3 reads TGTGCCAGCAGCGCCGGGACAGGGAACCAGCCCCAGCATTTT. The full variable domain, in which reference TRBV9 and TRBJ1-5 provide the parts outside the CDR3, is DSGVTQTPKHLITATGQRVTLRCSPRSGDLSVYWYQQSLDQGLQFLIQYYNGEERAKGNILERFSAQQFPDLHSELNLSSLELGDSALYFCASSAGTGNQPQHFGDGTRLSIL.

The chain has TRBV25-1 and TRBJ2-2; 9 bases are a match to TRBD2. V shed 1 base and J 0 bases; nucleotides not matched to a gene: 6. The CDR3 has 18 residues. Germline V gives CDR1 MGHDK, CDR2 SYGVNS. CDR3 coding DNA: TGTGCCAGCAGTGAATTCCCTAGCGGGGCCGCGAACACCGGGGAGCTGTTTTTT. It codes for CASSEFPSGAANTGELFF. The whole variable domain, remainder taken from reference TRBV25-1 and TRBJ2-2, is EADIYQTPRYLVIGTGKKITLECSQTMGHDKMYWYQQDPGMELHLIHYSYGVNSTEKGDLSSESTVSRIRTEHFPLTLESARPSHTSQYLCASSEFPSGAANTGELFFGEGSRLTVL.

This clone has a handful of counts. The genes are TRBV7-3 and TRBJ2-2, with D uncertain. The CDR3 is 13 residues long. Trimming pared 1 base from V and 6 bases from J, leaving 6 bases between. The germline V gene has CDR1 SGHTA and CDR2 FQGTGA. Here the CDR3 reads CASSLIASGELFF. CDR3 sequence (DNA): TGTGCCAGCAGCTTAATAGCATCCGGGGAGCTGTTTTTT.

The CDR3, as DNA: TGTGCCAGCAGTTTCTTCGACAGGAACTATGGCTACACCTTC. This gives the protein CASSFFDRNYGYTF. This chain joins TRBV28 and TRBJ1-2; a possible D gene is TRBD1 (6 bases). Germline lookup yields CDR1 MDHEN and CDR2 SYDVKM. The V end lost 3 bases, the J end lost 2 bases, and 10 bases lay between the germline ends. There are 14 residues in the CDR3.

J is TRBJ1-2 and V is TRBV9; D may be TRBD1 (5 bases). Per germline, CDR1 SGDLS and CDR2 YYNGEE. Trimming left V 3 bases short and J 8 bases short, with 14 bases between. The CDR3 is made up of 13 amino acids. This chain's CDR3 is CASSGTGGSGYTF. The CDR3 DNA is TGTGCCAGCAGCGGAACGGGGGGGAGCGGCTACACCTTC.

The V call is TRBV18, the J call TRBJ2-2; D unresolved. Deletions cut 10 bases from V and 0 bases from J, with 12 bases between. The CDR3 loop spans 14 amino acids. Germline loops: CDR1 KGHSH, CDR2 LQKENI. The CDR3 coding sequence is TGTGCCACCCTTTTCGAGCCGAACACCGGGGAGCTGTTTTTT. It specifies CATLFEPNTGELFF.

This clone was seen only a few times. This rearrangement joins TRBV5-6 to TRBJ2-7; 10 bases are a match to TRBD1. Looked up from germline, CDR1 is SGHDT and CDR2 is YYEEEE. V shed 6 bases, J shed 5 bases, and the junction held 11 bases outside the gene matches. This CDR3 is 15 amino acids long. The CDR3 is CASILNGDRGDEQYF. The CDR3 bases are TGTGCCAGCATTTTAAACGGGGACAGGGGTGACGAGCAGTACTTC.

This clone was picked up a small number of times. The CDR3 sequence is CASSQDGQGLQPQHF. The DNA of the CDR3 is TGTGCCAGCAGCCAAGATGGACAGGGGCTGCAGCCCCAGCATTTT. The gene calls are TRBV4-2 and TRBJ1-5; 9 bases line up with TRBD1. The length of the CDR3 is 15 residues. V was pared by 0 bases and J by 7 bases, with 4 bases of the junction left unmatched. Germline CDR1 LGHNA, CDR2 YNFKEQ.

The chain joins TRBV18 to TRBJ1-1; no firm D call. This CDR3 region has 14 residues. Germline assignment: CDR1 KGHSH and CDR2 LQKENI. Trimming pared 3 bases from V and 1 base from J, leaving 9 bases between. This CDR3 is CASSPYGTNTEAFF. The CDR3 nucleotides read TGTGCCAGCTCACCCTATGGTACGAACACTGAAGCTTTCTTT.

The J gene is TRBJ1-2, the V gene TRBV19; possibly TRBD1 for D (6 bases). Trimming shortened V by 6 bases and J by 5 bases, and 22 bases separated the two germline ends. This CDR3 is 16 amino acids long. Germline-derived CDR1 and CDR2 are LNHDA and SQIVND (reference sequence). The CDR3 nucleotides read TGTGCCAGTAGCGCCCGGGGTCCGGGGGCGCGATATGGCTACACCTTC. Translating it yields CASSARGPGARYGYTF.

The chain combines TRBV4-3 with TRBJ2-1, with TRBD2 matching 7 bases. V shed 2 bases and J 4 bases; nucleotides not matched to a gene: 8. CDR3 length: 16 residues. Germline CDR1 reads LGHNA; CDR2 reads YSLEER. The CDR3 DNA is TGCGCCAGCAGCCAATCGATTGCGGGAGCTTACAATGAGCAGTTCTTC. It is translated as CASSQSIAGAYNEQFF.

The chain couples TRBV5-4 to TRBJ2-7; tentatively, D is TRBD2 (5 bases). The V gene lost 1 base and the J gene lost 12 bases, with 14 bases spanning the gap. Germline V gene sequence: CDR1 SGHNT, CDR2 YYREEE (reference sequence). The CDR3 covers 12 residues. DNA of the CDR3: TGTGCCAGCAGCTTGCGGGGAAAGGCGTCGTACTTC. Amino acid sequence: CASSLRGKASYF.

The CDR3 nucleotides read TGTGCCAGCCAGAGGGGTGCGGGGGCTACCGGGGAGCTGTTTTTT. Encoded protein: CASQRGAGATGELFF. The rearrangement links TRBV7-9 to TRBJ2-2; perhaps TRBD2 as D (7 bases). V was shortened by 8 bases and J by 5 bases, with 18 bases between the two germline ends. Germline values: CDR1 SEHNR, CDR2 FQNEAQ (reference sequence). The CDR3 runs to 15 residues.

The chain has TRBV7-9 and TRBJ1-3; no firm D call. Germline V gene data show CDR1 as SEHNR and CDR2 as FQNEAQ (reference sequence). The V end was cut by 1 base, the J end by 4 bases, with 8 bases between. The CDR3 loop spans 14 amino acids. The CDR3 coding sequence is TGTGCCAGCAGCTTAGTGCAAGAAGGAAACACCATATATTTT. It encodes CASSLVQEGNTIYF.

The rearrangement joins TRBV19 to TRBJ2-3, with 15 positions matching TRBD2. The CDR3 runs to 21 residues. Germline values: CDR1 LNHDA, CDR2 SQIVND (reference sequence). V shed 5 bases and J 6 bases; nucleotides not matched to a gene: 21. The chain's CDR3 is CASSPRPKGLAGGAGRDTQYF. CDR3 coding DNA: TGTGCCAGTAGTCCTCGACCGAAAGGACTAGCGGGAGGGGCCGGTCGGGATACGCAGTATTTT. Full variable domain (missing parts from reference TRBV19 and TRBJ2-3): DGGITQSPKYLFRKEGQNVTLSCEQNLNHDAMYWYRQDPGQGLRLIYYSQIVNDFQKGDIAEGYSVSREKKESFPLTVTSAQKNPTAFYLCASSPRPKGLAGGAGRDTQYFGPGTRLTVL.

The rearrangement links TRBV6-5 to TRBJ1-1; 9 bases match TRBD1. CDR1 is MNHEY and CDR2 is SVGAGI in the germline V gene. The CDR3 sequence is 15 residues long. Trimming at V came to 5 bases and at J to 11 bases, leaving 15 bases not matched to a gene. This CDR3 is CASSPIRQGEVGAFF. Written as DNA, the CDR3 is TGTGCCAGCAGTCCAATACGACAGGGGGAAGTGGGGGCTTTCTTT.